The T cell receptor (beta chain) described here comes from a study of beta chain features in type 1 diabetes. Background on the study: Cells sorted and examined across all samples totaled roughly 100,000,000.

TCRB transcripts that were expressed got sequenced, as all of the isolated RNA had been reverse transcribed. Assay used: immunoSEQ multiplex PCR; TCRdb lists only in-frame clones, some missing. This sample yields hundreds of thousands of clones, of which over 11% are seen a single time; 0.035% to 0.04% belongs to the top ten. This clone has more than one count but fewer than ten. Its antigen is as yet unknown. Unmatched junction bases numbered 4, after V lost 7 bases and J lost 0 bases. Germline V gives CDR1 SQVTM, CDR2 ANQGSEA. The CDR3 is 13 amino acids. Findings of the study overall: The study found that naive, central memory and Treg TCRB repertoires appeared more similar in patients than in healthy donors. Type 1 diabetes patients had TCRB CDR3s that were shorter (moderately but significantly so) in all four CD4+ subsets.

The gene calls are TRBV29-1 and TRBJ2-3; 7 bases are a match to TRBD1. The sequencing sample was made of naive CD4+ T cells from blood. This TCR came from a man aged 18 to 29 with type 1 diabetes. For the CDR3, the DNA is TGCAGCGCTACGACAGGGAGCACAGATACGCAGTATTTT. Encoded protein: CSATTGSTDTQYF.